The 16 T cell receptor beta chains below were found in one sample sequenced in a study of T cells in Graves' hyperthyroidism and ophthalmopathy. Amplified regions were TCR beta CDR3 sequences from RNA transcripts. The primer set for the first-round RT-PCR of the TCR CDR3 was HTBI. From the multiplex PCR reads, TCRdb called clonotypes with MiXCR, one entry per CDR3 protein. Of around 300,000 distinct CDR3 sequences listed, around 15% are singletons. The sequencing input was blood. The receptors derive from a woman aged 45-59 years with Graves' hyperthyroidism that later progressed to Graves' ophthalmopathy.

This clonotype was detected many times. The J gene is TRBJ1-4, the V gene TRBV6-5, with no clear D. The CDR3 length is 13 residues. V was cut by 2 bases and J by 5 bases, with 6 bases left in between. Germline loops: CDR1 MNHEY, CDR2 SVGAGI. The CDR3 sequence is CASSYTKNEKLFF. CDR3 bases: TGTGCCAGCAGTTACACAAAAAATGAAAAACTGTTTTTT.

This clonotype was seen at least ten times. The chain couples TRBV30 to TRBJ1-2; 11 nucleotides agree with TRBD1. This CDR3 contains 16 residues. Looked up from germline, CDR1 is GTSNPN and CDR2 is SVGIG (reference sequence). V was pared by 3 bases and J by 6 bases, with 12 bases of the junction left unmatched. CDR3 bases: TGTGCCTGGAGCCTTCCCGGACAGGGGGCATTGGATGGCTACACCTTC. It specifies CAWSLPGQGALDGYTF.

V is TRBV5-1 and J is TRBJ2-1; 15 bases agree with TRBD2. The CDR3 has 20 amino acids. Per germline, CDR1 SGHRS and CDR2 YFSETQ. V lost 3 bases and J lost 0; bases outside the gene matches: 10. The CDR3 bases are TGCGCCAGCAGCTGGGGGCGCGGACTAGCGGGAGGGTACTCCTACAATGAGCAGTTCTTC. Its protein is CASSWGRGLAGGYSYNEQFF.

This chain joins TRBV28 and TRBJ2-1; TRBD2 is a possible D gene (5 bases). This CDR3 is built from 13 residues. The germline V and J ends were trimmed by 10 bases and 8 bases, with 18 bases remaining between them. CDR1 is MDHEN and CDR2 is SYDVKM in the germline V gene. CDR3 in amino acids: CATNRPYSDEQFF. The CDR3, as DNA: TGTGCCACCAATAGACCATATAGCGATGAGCAGTTCTTC.

This clonotype occurred many times. This chain joins TRBV20-1 and TRBJ2-4; 10 nucleotides line up with TRBD1. The V segment lost 5 bases and the J segment 7 bases; nucleotides outside the gene matches: 8. CDR3 length: 14 amino acids. The V gene's germline CDR1 is DFQATT and CDR2 SNEGSKA (reference sequence). CDR3 DNA: TGCAGTGCTGTCCCGGGACAGGGGAATAACATTCAGTACTTC. Protein sequence: CSAVPGQGNNIQYF.

The chain has TRBV25-1 and TRBJ1-1; D unresolved. Deletions cut 1 base from V and 6 bases from J, with 3 bases between. CDR3 length: 11 amino acids. The germline V gene encodes CDR1 MGHDK and CDR2 SYGVNS. CDR3 protein: CASSESAEAFF. DNA for the CDR3: TGTGCCAGCAGTGAATCCGCTGAAGCTTTCTTT.

This clonotype was found many times. This rearrangement joins TRBV28 to TRBJ2-1; 10 bases are shared with TRBD2. The CDR3 has 14 residues. V dropped 3 bases and J dropped 7; count of bases not matched to a gene: 3. Germline CDR1 and CDR2: MDHEN and SYDVKM. The CDR3 here is CASSFSSGRNEQFF. DNA for the CDR3: TGTGCCAGCAGTTTTTCTAGCGGGAGAAATGAGCAGTTCTTC.

This clonotype was observed at least ten times. The J gene is TRBJ2-5, the V gene TRBV20-1; TRBD2 might be the D (5 bases). The CDR3 consists of 16 residues. Between the trimmed V and J ends, which lost 3 bases and 5 bases, there was a span of 22 bases. Germline V gene data show CDR1 as DFQATT and CDR2 as SNEGSKA (reference sequence). DNA of the CDR3: TGCAGTGCTAGGAGGGTAGCCCGGTCGATAGGCGAGACCCAGTACTTC. It specifies CSARRVARSIGETQYF.

The chain employs TRBV20-1 and TRBJ2-7, with no clear D. V lost 6 bases and J lost 3, with 12 bases in between. CDR1 is DFQATT and CDR2 is SNEGSKA in the germline V gene (reference sequence). The CDR3 loop spans 12 amino acids. CDR3: CSAPPPGYEQYF. The CDR3 region has the DNA TGCAGTGCCCCTCCCCCCGGCTACGAGCAGTACTTC.

This clonotype was found many times. The chain joins TRBV20-1 to TRBJ2-3; 7 bases agree with TRBD1. The V gene end was trimmed by 6 bases and the J gene end by 0 bases; junction bases not matched to a gene: 6. The CDR3 contains 14 residues. Germline CDR1 reads DFQATT; CDR2 reads SNEGSKA (reference sequence). The CDR3, as DNA: TGCAGTGCCAACAGGGGAAGGAGCACAGATACGCAGTATTTT. This translates into CSANRGRSTDTQYF.

In its sample, this clonotype was seen many times. The chain's CDR3 is CSVASGSSMRELFF. CDR3 DNA: TGCAGCGTTGCTAGCGGGAGTTCCATGAGGGAGCTGTTTTTT. The rearrangement links TRBV29-1 to TRBJ2-2; the match to TRBD2 covers 10 bases. This CDR3 region has 14 residues. Germline V lookup: CDR1 SQVTM, CDR2 ANQGSEA. V was clipped by 4 bases and J by 9 bases; unmatched bases: 8.

There are many counts of this clonotype. The genes are TRBV7-9 and TRBJ2-3, with 15 nucleotides matching TRBD2. Germline CDR1 SEHNR, CDR2 FQNEAQ (reference sequence). CDR3 length: 16 residues. Trimming at V came to 6 bases and at J to 3 bases, leaving 4 bases not matched to a gene. The CDR3 DNA is TGTGCCAGCAGGCCCGGGACTAGCGGGAGGACAGATACGCAGTATTTT. Protein product: CASRPGTSGRTDTQYF.

This clonotype was recorded at least ten times. The chain joins TRBV2 to TRBJ2-4; the D is unclear. The length of the CDR3 is 14 residues. V was clipped by 4 bases and J by 0 bases, with 7 bases between them. Germline CDR1 is SNHLY and CDR2 is FYNNEI. DNA of the CDR3: TGTGCCAGCAGTGCAGGAAAAGCCAAAAACATTCAGTACTTC. Its protein product is CASSAGKAKNIQYF.

Ten or more counts support this clonotype. The V call is TRBV2, the J call TRBJ1-1; no clear D gene. V lost 6 bases and J lost 3, with 5 bases in between. Germline assignment: CDR1 SNHLY and CDR2 FYNNEI. This CDR3 contains 11 residues. The CDR3 DNA reads as TGTGCCAGCAGGAGCGACACTGAAGCTTTCTTT. Translation gives CASRSDTEAFF. The full variable domain, completed using reference TRBV2 and TRBJ1-1, is EPEVTQTPSHQVTQMGQEVILRCVPISNHLYFYWYRQILGQKVEFLVSFYNNEISEKSEIFDDQFSVERPDGSNFTLKIRSTKLEDSAMYFCASRSDTEAFFGQGTRLTVV.

The chain carries TRBV4-1 and TRBJ2-1; D possibly uses TRBD1 or TRBD2 (6 bases each). Trimming left V 7 bases short and J 0 bases short, with 19 bases between. The CDR3 runs to 17 residues. From germline, CDR1 is MGHRA and CDR2 YSYEKL. As DNA, the CDR3 is TGCGCCAGCACGCTGGGGGGCCGGGGGAGCTCCTACAATGAGCAGTTCTTC. Encoded protein: CASTLGGRGSSYNEQFF.

This clonotype was detected once. The V call is TRBV5-1, the J call TRBJ2-3; weak D call: TRBD2 (6 bases). Trimming took off 5 bases at V and 0 bases at J, with 19 bases between the two ends. The CDR3 runs 17 residues. The germline CDR1 and CDR2 sequences are SGHRS and YFSETQ. CDR3 amino acids: CASRFDLSGTSTDTQYF. The CDR3 DNA reads TGCGCCAGCAGATTTGATCTATCCGGGACTAGCACAGATACGCAGTATTTT.